What follows are 19 T cell receptor beta chains derived from one specimen sequenced in a study of T cells after yellow fever vaccination. One entry per CDR3 protein, called by TCRdb with MiXCR from the 5' RACE reads. The table shows 150,000 or so distinct CDR3 sequences, with 7% to 10% occurring only once. Sequences were derived from CD8+ T cells sorted from PBMCs, sampled 45 days after the yellow fever booster vaccination. The receptors here all came from a man between 18 and 35 years old who received the YFV17D yellow fever vaccine.

A few counts support this clonotype. V is TRBV7-3 and J is TRBJ2-1; 11 positions agree with TRBD2. Trimming cost V 3 bases and J 6 bases; bases outside gene matches: 4. Per the germline V gene, CDR1 is SGHTA and CDR2 is FQGTGA. The CDR3 length is 15 residues. The CDR3 DNA reads as TGTGCCAGCAGCTTTAGCGGGGGGGCTTTCAATGAGCAGTTCTTC. Translating gives CASSFSGGAFNEQFF.

This clonotype was detected a few times. This chain links TRBV12-3 or TRBV12-4 with TRBJ2-3; the match to TRBD1 covers 7 bases. This CDR3 spans 11 amino acids. V gave up 10 bases and J gave up 8 bases; unmatched junction bases: 6. CDR3 amino acids: CATNRQGTQYF. CDR3 DNA sequence: TGTGCCACCAACCGACAGGGTACGCAGTATTTT.

This clonotype was detected only a few times. The rearrangement links TRBV10-2 to TRBJ2-2, with no clear D. The CDR3 spans 12 residues. Germline V gene data show CDR1 as WSHSY and CDR2 as SAAADI. V lost 0 bases to trimming and J lost 6 bases, with 2 bases between them. CDR3 sequence: CASSESAGELFF. The DNA for the CDR3 is TGCGCCAGCAGTGAGTCGGCCGGGGAGCTGTTTTTT.

This clonotype was seen many times. J is TRBJ1-5 and V is TRBV12-3 or TRBV12-4, with TRBD1 as a possible D gene (6 bases). The CDR3 totals 13 residues. V was pared by 4 bases and J by 6 bases, with 10 bases between. CDR3 nucleotide sequence: TGTGCCAGCAGTTGGGAGACAGGTCAGCCCCAGCATTTT. Translating gives CASSWETGQPQHF.

V gene TRBV5-1 combines with J gene TRBJ2-7; D is tentatively TRBD1 or TRBD2 (6 bases each). CDR3 size: 15 residues. Germline lookup yields CDR1 SGHRS and CDR2 YFSETQ. Between the trimmed V and J ends, which lost 2 bases and 2 bases, there was a span of 14 bases. CDR3 DNA sequence: TGCGCCAGCAGCTTAAGAGGGGGGAGGCCCTACGAGCAGTACTTC. It yields the protein CASSLRGGRPYEQYF.

The rearrangement joins TRBV6-5 to TRBJ2-7; D not resolved. With 2 bases removed from V and 7 bases from J, the gap between germline ends came to 12 bases. Per germline, CDR1 MNHEY and CDR2 SVGAGI. The CDR3 length is 13 residues. CDR3 residues: CASSYGKGGEQYV. DNA for the CDR3: TGTGCCAGCAGTTACGGGAAGGGTGGGGAGCAGTACGTC.

This chain joins TRBV6-2 or TRBV6-3 and TRBJ2-1; TRBD1 agrees at 8 bases. CDR1 is MNHEY, CDR2 SVGEGT, per germline. This CDR3 has 14 residues. After removal of 5 bases from V and 5 bases from J, the junction contained 5 bases not matched to a gene. CDR3 nucleotide sequence: TGTGCCAGCAGTCCGGGACAGGACGACAATGAGCAGTTCTTC. Its protein is CASSPGQDDNEQFF.

The rearrangement uses TRBV12-3 or TRBV12-4 and TRBJ2-5, with D perhaps matching TRBD1 (5 bases). The CDR3 is 15 amino acids. Between the trimmed V and J ends, which lost 3 bases and 1 base, there was a span of 12 bases. The CDR3 nucleotides are TGTGCCAGCAGTTTGCCACCAGGGATCCAAGAGACCCAGTACTTC. Translation: CASSLPPGIQETQYF.

This clonotype turned up a few times. The chain links TRBV4-1 to TRBJ2-3, with TRBD2 identical over 9 bases. V shed 4 bases, J shed 5 bases, and the junction held 4 bases outside the gene matches. CDR1 is MGHRA and CDR2 is YSYEKL in the germline V gene. The CDR3 extends over 14 amino acids. CDR3 nucleotides: TGCGCCAGCAGCCGCGGGGGGGCAATAGATACGCAGTATTTT. This translates into CASSRGGAIDTQYF.

CDR3 residues: CSARDLGSTLSYEQYF. Here the CDR3 DNA reads TGCAGTGCTAGAGATCTCGGTAGCACCCTCTCCTACGAGCAGTACTTC. The chain carries TRBV20-1 and TRBJ2-7; no firm D call. Germline-derived CDR1 and CDR2 are DFQATT and SNEGSKA (reference sequence). The CDR3 is made up of 16 amino acids. Trimming left V 0 bases short and J 0 bases short, with 15 bases between.

The chain has TRBV15 and TRBJ1-2; D call uncertain. Trimming removed 2 bases from V and 2 bases from J, with 3 bases in between. The CDR3 totals 12 residues. CDR1 and CDR2 from the germline V gene are LNHNV and YYDKDF (reference sequence). The CDR3 spells CATSRKNYGYTF. CDR3 in DNA: TGTGCCACCAGCAGAAAGAACTATGGCTACACCTTC.

This rearrangement joins TRBV5-1 to TRBJ1-5, with unresolved D. Trimming removed 6 bases at V and 6 bases at J, with 16 bases between. This CDR3 region has 14 residues. Looked up from germline, CDR1 is SGHRS and CDR2 is YFSETQ. CDR3 in amino acids: CASIEWPGGQPQHF. The CDR3 nucleotides are TGCGCCAGCATAGAATGGCCTGGCGGTCAGCCCCAGCATTTT.

The J gene is TRBJ2-1, the V gene TRBV6-5; 7 nucleotides align to TRBD2. CDR3 size: 14 residues. Per the germline V gene, CDR1 is MNHEY and CDR2 is SVGAGI. V gave up 4 bases and J gave up 5 bases; unmatched junction bases: 5. In nucleotides, the CDR3 is TGTGCCAGCAGTTCCGGGACTAAACACAATGAGCAGTTCTTC. Translated, it gives CASSSGTKHNEQFF.

The V call is TRBV4-1, the J call TRBJ1-2; 8 bases map to TRBD1. J gave up 8 bases and V 0 bases, and 5 bases lay outside the gene matches. CDR1 and CDR2 (germline): MGHRA, YSYEKL. The CDR3 totals 14 residues. The CDR3 nucleotides are TGCGCCAGCAGCCAAGAGAGGGGGACAGGAGGCTACACCTTC. It specifies CASSQERGTGGYTF.

This clonotype was observed at least ten times. The rearrangement links TRBV6-5 to TRBJ1-5, with D perhaps TRBD1 (5 bases). Germline V gene lookup returns CDR1 MNHEY and CDR2 SVGAGI. Trimming took off 0 bases at V and 2 bases at J, with 17 bases between the two ends. The CDR3 loop spans 18 amino acids. The CDR3 region is CASSYSAGFGTGNQPQHF. As DNA, the CDR3 is TGTGCCAGCAGTTACTCGGCAGGGTTCGGTACAGGCAATCAGCCCCAGCATTTT.

This clonotype has a count of ten or more. The J gene is TRBJ1-2, the V gene TRBV4-3; tentative D call: TRBD1 (5 bases). The CDR3 contains 15 residues. Germline V gene sequence: CDR1 LGHNA, CDR2 YSLEER. Between the trimmed V and J ends, which lost 2 bases and 4 bases, there was a span of 14 bases. CDR3 loop: CASSQWGYPTYGYTF. For the CDR3, the DNA is TGCGCCAGCAGCCAATGGGGCTATCCCACCTATGGCTACACCTTC.

This clonotype has just a few counts. The chain carries TRBV7-9 and TRBJ1-1; D is undetermined. The germline gives CDR1 SEHNR, CDR2 FQNEAQ (reference sequence). The germline V and J ends were trimmed by 4 bases and 1 base, with 16 bases remaining between them. The CDR3 runs 16 residues. The CDR3 DNA sequence: TGTGCCAGCAGCTCTAGCTCGGGCATGAGGAACACTGAAGCTTTCTTT. This codes for CASSSSSGMRNTEAFF.

This clonotype has only a few counts. The chain joins TRBV10-3 to TRBJ2-1; D uncertain. Trimming took 9 bases from V and 0 from J, leaving 18 bases between them. The CDR3 is made up of 16 amino acids. CDR1 is ENHRY and CDR2 is SYGVKD in the germline V gene. CDR3 bases: TGTGCCATACTTCACGACTCTATGAGCTCCTACAATGAGCAGTTCTTC. Encoded protein: CAILHDSMSSYNEQFF.

The V gene is TRBV12-3 or TRBV12-4, the J gene TRBJ2-3, with D possibly TRBD2 on 6 matching bases. The CDR3 runs to 15 residues. V was trimmed by 7 bases and J by 6 bases, leaving 20 bases between them. The CDR3 is CASKSPSTGVDTQYF. The CDR3 DNA reads as TGTGCCAGCAAGTCGCCTTCTACGGGGGTGGATACGCAGTATTTT.